This T cell receptor beta chain was profiled in a study of quantifying T cell responses using KT2 cells. Study context: Reverse transcription used primers in the TCR alpha and beta constant regions.

The cDNA 3' end received a ligated oligonucleotide with a UMI. First-round PCR used approximately 4 cycles and beta primers RC1.1 and RC1.2 covering TRBC1 and TRBC2. TCRdb passed the UMI-ligation and nested PCR reads through MiXCR, listing each CDR3 protein once. The sample records approximately 57,000 distinct CDR3 sequences, roughly 12% being singletons. The ends lost 4 bases at V and 3 bases at J; junction bases unmatched: 5. CDR3 length: 15 residues. Unfractionated PBMC were spiked with known numbers of KT2 clone cells. This sequence joins TRBV12-3 or TRBV12-4 and TRBJ1-5; 8 bases align to TRBD1. Sequencing was carried out using PBMCs spiked with cells of the T cell clone KT2. The TCR originated in a human donor. The CDR3 DNA is TGTGCCAGCAGTTCCACAGGGGGGAACAATCAGCCCCAGCATTTT. Protein product: CASSSTGGNNQPQHF.